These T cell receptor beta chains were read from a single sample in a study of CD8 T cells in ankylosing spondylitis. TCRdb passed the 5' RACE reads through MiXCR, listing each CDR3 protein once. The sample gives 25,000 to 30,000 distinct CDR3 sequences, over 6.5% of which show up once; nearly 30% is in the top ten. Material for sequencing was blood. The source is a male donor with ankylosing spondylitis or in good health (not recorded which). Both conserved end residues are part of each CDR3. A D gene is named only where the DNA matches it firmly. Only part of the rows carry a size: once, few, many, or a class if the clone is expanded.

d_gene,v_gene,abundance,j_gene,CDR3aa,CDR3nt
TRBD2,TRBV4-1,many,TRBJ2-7,CASSPIPLAGGPYEQYF,TGCGCCAGCAGCCCCATCCCACTAGCGGGAGGGCCTTACGAGCAGTACTTC
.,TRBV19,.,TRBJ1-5,CASRSDGSNQPQHF,TGTGCCAGTAGATCCGACGGAAGCAATCAGCCCCAGCATTTT
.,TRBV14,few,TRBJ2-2,CASSQERTTLGYAEELFF,TGTGCCAGCAGCCAAGAACGCACAACTCTTGGGTACGCCGAGGAGCTGTTTTTT
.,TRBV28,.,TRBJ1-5,CASSPIPLYSNQPQHF,TGTGCCAGCAGTCCCATCCCCCTTTATAGCAATCAGCCCCAGCATTTT
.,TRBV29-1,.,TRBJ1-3,CSVVKADGNTIYF,TGCAGCGTTGTTAAGGCAGACGGAAACACCATATATTTT
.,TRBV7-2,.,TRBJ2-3,CASSRDSSTDTQYF,TGTGCCAGCAGCCGGGACTCTTCCACAGATACGCAGTATTTT
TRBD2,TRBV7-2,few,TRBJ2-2,CASSLLAVGELFF,TGTGCCAGCAGCTTGCTAGCGGTCGGGGAGCTGTTTTTT
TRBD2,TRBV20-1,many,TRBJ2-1,CSANGLAGASTYNEQFF,TGCAGTGCTAATGGGCTAGCGGGAGCGTCAACCTACAATGAGCAGTTCTTC
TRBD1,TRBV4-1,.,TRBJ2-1,CASSHLTGRQQFF,TGCGCCAGCAGCCATCTGACAGGGCGTCAGCAGTTCTTC
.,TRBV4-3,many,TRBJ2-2,CASSQDWNTGELFF,TGCGCCAGCAGCCAAGATTGGAACACCGGGGAGCTGTTTTTT
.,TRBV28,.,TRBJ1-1,CASSLIGLRGGRRGRNTEAFF,TGTGCCAGCAGTTTAATCGGCCTTCGAGGGGGACGAAGGGGGAGGAACACTGAAGCTTTCTTT
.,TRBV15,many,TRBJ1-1,CATSHKLNTEAFF,TGTGCCACCAGCCATAAATTGAACACTGAAGCTTTCTTT
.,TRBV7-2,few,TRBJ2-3,CASSTQLDTQYF,TGTGCCAGCAGCACCCAACTAGATACGCAGTATTTT
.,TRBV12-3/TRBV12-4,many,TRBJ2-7,CASSLAYSYEQYF,TGTGCCAGCAGTTTGGCGTACTCCTACGAGCAGTACTTC
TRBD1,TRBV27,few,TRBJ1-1,CASGTANTEAFF,TGTGCCAGCGGGACAGCGAACACTGAAGCTTTCTTT
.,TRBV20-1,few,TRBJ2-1,CSAGRTGSNEQFF,TGCAGTGCGGGTCGGACCGGGTCGAATGAGCAGTTCTTC
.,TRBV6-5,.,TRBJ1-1,CASSYGAEAFF,TGTGCCAGCAGTTACGGGGCTGAAGCTTTCTTT
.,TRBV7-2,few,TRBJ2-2,CASSLTGARTGELFF,TGTGCCAGCAGCTTAACCGGGGCTCGAACCGGGGAGCTGTTTTTT
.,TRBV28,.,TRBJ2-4,CASLDPLAKNIQYF,TGTGCCAGCCTGGACCCTCTAGCCAAAAACATTCAGTACTTC
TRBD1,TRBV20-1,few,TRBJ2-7,CSASTGQGSYEQYF,TGCAGTGCTAGTACGGGACAGGGGTCCTACGAGCAGTACTTC
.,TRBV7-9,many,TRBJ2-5,CASSPMGVSAWETQYF,TGTGCCAGCAGCCCCATGGGGGTTAGCGCTTGGGAGACCCAGTACTTC
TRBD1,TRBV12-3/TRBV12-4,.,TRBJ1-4,CASSKQGTNEKLFF,TGTGCCAGCAGCAAACAGGGGACTAATGAAAAACTGTTTTTT
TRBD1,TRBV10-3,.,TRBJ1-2,CAISDGTGQNYGYTF,TGTGCCATCAGTGACGGGACAGGTCAGAACTATGGCTACACCTTC
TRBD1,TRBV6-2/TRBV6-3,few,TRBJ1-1,CASSPSTGRRNTEAFF,TGTGCCAGCAGTCCCTCGACAGGGCGGAGGAACACTGAAGCTTTCTTT
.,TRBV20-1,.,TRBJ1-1,CSAIEPSTEAFF,TGCAGTGCTATTGAGCCCTCCACTGAAGCTTTCTTT
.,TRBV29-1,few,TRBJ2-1,CSVESGGAEQFF,TGCAGCGTTGAATCTGGCGGGGCAGAGCAGTTCTTC
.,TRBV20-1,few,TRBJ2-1,CSAWSPSSYNEQFF,TGCAGTGCTTGGAGCCCGAGCTCCTACAATGAGCAGTTCTTC
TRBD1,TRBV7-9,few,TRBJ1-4,CASSPAQGRDEKLFF,TGTGCCAGCAGCCCGGCACAGGGGAGGGATGAAAAACTGTTTTTT
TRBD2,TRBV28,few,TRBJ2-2,CASSGTSGRVSTGELFF,TGTGCCAGCAGTGGGACTAGCGGGAGGGTTAGCACCGGGGAGCTGTTTTTT
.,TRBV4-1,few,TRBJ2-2,CASSHGGAGGELFF,TGCGCCAGCAGCCATGGCGGGGCAGGAGGGGAGCTGTTTTTT
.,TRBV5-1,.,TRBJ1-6,CASSLTGGLYNSPLHF,TGCGCCAGCAGCTTGACGGGGGGGCTCTATAATTCACCCCTCCACTTT
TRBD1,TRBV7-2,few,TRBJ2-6,CASSSRQGRANVLTF,TGTGCCAGCAGCTCCAGACAGGGCAGGGCCAACGTCCTGACTTTC
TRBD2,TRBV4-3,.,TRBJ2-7,CASSQGLARTDEQYF,TGCGCCAGCAGCCAAGGACTAGCGCGTACGGACGAGCAGTACTTC
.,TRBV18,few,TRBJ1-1,CASSPTTAMNTEAFF,TGTGCCAGCTCACCAACGACAGCCATGAACACTGAAGCTTTCTTT
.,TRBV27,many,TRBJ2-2,CASSLDRNTGELFF,TGTGCCAGCAGTTTGGACAGGAACACCGGGGAGCTGTTTTTT
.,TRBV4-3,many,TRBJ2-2,CASSPGTDNTGELFF,TGCGCCAGCAGCCCCGGGACGGACAACACCGGGGAGCTGTTTTTT
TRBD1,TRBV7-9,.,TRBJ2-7,CASSVGTGTYEQYF,TGTGCCAGCAGCGTCGGGACAGGGACCTACGAGCAGTACTTC
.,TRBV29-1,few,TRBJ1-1,CSVEEGSNTEAFF,TGCAGCGTTGAAGAGGGTTCGAACACTGAAGCTTTCTTT
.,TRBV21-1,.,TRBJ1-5,CASSQEWRSGNQPQHF,TGTGCCAGCAGCCAAGAATGGAGATCAGGCAATCAGCCCCAGCATTTT